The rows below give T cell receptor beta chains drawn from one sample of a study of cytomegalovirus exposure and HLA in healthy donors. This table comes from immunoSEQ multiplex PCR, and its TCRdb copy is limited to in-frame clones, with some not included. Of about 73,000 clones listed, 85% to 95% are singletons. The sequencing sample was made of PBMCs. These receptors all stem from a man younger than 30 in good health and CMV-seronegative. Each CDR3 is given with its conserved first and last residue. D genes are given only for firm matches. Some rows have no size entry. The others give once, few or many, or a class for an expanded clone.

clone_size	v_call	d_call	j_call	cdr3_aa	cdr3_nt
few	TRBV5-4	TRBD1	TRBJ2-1	CASSLGQGIGEQFF	TGTGCCAGCAGCTTGGGACAGGGTATTGGTGAGCAGTTCTTC
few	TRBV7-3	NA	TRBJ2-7	CASSVAGHEQYF	TGTGCCAGCAGCGTAGCTGGCCACGAGCAGTACTTC
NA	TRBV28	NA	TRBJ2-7	CASKVGGANYEQYF	TGTGCCAGCAAAGTTGGGGGGGCCAACTACGAGCAGTACTTC
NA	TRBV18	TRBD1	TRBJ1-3	CASSPVRTGGNTIYF	TGTGCCAGCTCACCGGTACGGACAGGAGGAAACACCATATATTTT
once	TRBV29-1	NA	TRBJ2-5	CSVDLRTTANQETQYF	TGCAGCGTTGACCTACGCACCACAGCTAACCAAGAGACCCAGTACTTC
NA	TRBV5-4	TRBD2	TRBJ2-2	CASSLLWGGTGELFF	TGTGCCAGCAGCCTCCTGTGGGGGGGCACCGGGGAGCTGTTTTTT
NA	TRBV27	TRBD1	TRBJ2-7	CASSLGFYGSKGASEQYF	TGTGCCAGCAGTTTAGGATTTTACGGCTCCAAGGGGGCAAGCGAGCAGTACTTC
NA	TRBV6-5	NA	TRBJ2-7	CASSYRDTSYEQYF	TGTGCCAGCAGTTACCGGGACACATCCTACGAGCAGTACTTC
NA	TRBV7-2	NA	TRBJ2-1	CASIIPPGAQQFF	TGTGCCAGCATCATACCCCCGGGAGCACAGCAGTTCTTC
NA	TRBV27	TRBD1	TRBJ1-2	CASSIRGHGYTF	TGTGCCAGCAGTATCAGGGGGCACGGCTACACCTTC
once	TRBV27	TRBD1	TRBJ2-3	CASSLFQGAHTDTQYF	TGTGCCAGCAGTTTATTCCAGGGGGCACACACAGATACGCAGTATTTT
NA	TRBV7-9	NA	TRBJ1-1	CASTGRGAEAFF	TGTGCCAGCACCGGACGGGGGGCTGAAGCTTTCTTT
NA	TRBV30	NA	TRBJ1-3	CAWTFTQRGNTIYF	TGTGCCTGGACCTTCACCCAGCGAGGAAACACCATATATTTT
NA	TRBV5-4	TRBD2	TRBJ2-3	CASSLAVAGVTDTQYF	TGTGCCAGCAGCTTGGCGGTAGCGGGAGTCACAGATACGCAGTATTTT
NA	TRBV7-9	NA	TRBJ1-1	CASSQRRGGPQNTEAFF	TGTGCCAGCAGCCAACGACGGGGGGGCCCACAGAACACTGAAGCTTTCTTT
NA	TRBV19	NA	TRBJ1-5	CASSILENQPQHF	TGTGCCAGTAGTATTTTAGAGAATCAGCCCCAGCATTTT
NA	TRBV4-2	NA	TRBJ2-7	CASSQRKGPEAYEQYF	TGTGCCAGCAGCCAAAGGAAAGGGCCGGAGGCCTACGAGCAGTACTTC
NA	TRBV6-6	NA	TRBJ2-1	CASSYGGRNEQFF	TGTGCCAGCAGTTACGGAGGCCGAAATGAGCAGTTCTTC
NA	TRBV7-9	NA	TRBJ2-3	CASSPSTDTQYF	TGTGCCAGCAGCCCTAGCACAGATACGCAGTATTTT
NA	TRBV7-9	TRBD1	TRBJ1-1	CASSLGGQGKFMNTEAFF	TGTGCCAGCAGCTTAGGGGGACAGGGAAAGTTTATGAACACTGAAGCTTTCTTT
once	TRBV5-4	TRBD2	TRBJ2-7	CASSLAGGLTGEQYF	TGTGCCAGCAGCTTGGCGGGGGGGCTTACGGGAGAGCAGTACTTC
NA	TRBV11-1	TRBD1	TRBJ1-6	CASSQAGGTGSSYNSPLHF	TGTGCCAGCAGCCAAGCCGGTGGGACAGGGAGCTCCTATAATTCACCCCTCCACTTT
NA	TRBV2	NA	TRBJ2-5	CASITLRLGELSIQETQYF	TGTGCCAGCATAACTCTGAGGCTGGGAGAATTAAGTATCCAAGAGACCCAGTACTTC